The 10 T cell receptor beta chains below all came from one sample that was sequenced in a study of identical twins. TCRdb re-analysed the 5' RACE reads in MiXCR, keeping a single row per CDR3 protein. This table has about 530,000 distinct CDR3 sequences, approximately 20% appearing once. These same records also appear under a second study, on yellow fever vaccine responses in identical twins.

Material: CD4+ T cells sorted from blood. The source of these receptors is a woman aged 18-29 years in good health.

This clonotype has a handful of counts. CDR3: CASSVEGLVGNTIYF. In nucleotides, the CDR3 is TGTGCCAGCAGTGTCGAGGGGTTGGTAGGAAACACCATATATTTT. The rearrangement links TRBV2 to TRBJ1-3, with D perhaps TRBD1 (5 bases). The V and J ends lost 4 bases and 4 bases respectively, with 14 bases between them. Per the germline V gene, CDR1 is SNHLY and CDR2 is FYNNEI. The CDR3 runs to 15 residues.

This clonotype has more than one count but fewer than ten. The CDR3 bases are TGTGCCAGCAGCTTAGGACCTTGGAGCCCCCCCGAAGAGCAGTTCTTC. Translation: CASSLGPWSPPEEQFF. This rearrangement joins TRBV11-3 to TRBJ2-1; D gene uncertain. Trimming pared 1 base from V and 10 bases from J, leaving 20 bases between. CDR1 and CDR2 (germline): SGHNT, YENEEA. The CDR3 is 16 amino acids.

This clonotype was seen a few times. The rearrangement uses TRBV25-1 and TRBJ1-5, with TRBD1 as a possible D gene (5 bases). Germline V lookup: CDR1 MGHDK, CDR2 SYGVNS. This CDR3 has 15 amino acids. Trimming took 3 bases from V and 3 from J, leaving 12 bases between them. The CDR3 protein is CASSDGTASNQPQHF. As DNA, the CDR3 is TGTGCCAGCAGTGATGGGACTGCCTCCAATCAGCCCCAGCATTTT.

This clonotype was recorded many times. This chain links TRBV20-1 with TRBJ2-5, with 10 bases that match TRBD2. Germline values: CDR1 DFQATT, CDR2 SNEGSKA (reference sequence). This CDR3 comprises 12 residues. The CDR3 sequence is CASGRLEETQYF. CDR3 DNA sequence: TGCGCTAGCGGGAGATTGGAAGAGACCCAGTACTTC.

This clonotype was seen a few times. This chain links TRBV3-1 with TRBJ2-1, with no clear D. The CDR3 length is 14 residues. Germline V CDR1 and CDR2: LGHDT, YNNKEL (reference sequence). V lost 0 bases, J lost 6 bases, and 9 bases lay in between. This CDR3 is CASSQDVGSNEQFF. The CDR3 DNA reads as TGTGCCAGCAGCCAAGACGTCGGGTCCAATGAGCAGTTCTTC.

This clonotype was observed many times. This chain uses TRBV6-5 with TRBJ2-2; TRBD2 agrees at 10 bases. The ends lost 4 bases at V and 5 bases at J; junction bases unmatched: 4. Germline CDR1 and CDR2: MNHEY and SVGAGI. CDR3 size: 15 residues. DNA of the CDR3: TGTGCCAGCAGTTCCTTAGCGGGAGGAACCGGGGAGCTGTTTTTT. As protein: CASSSLAGGTGELFF.

The chain employs TRBV10-3 and TRBJ2-3, with D tentatively TRBD1 or TRBD2 (6 bases each). The CDR3 runs to 14 residues. Trimming took 10 bases from V and 3 from J, leaving 17 bases between them. Germline V gene sequence: CDR1 ENHRY, CDR2 SYGVKD. CDR3 sequence: CAKGGPDLTDTQYF. The DNA of the CDR3 is TGTGCCAAGGGGGGCCCAGATCTAACAGATACGCAGTATTTT.

This clonotype was detected only a few times. V and J are TRBV9 and TRBJ2-2; TRBD2 matches at 7 bases. With 0 bases clipped from V and 6 bases from J, the junction kept 11 bases outside the gene matches. Germline loops: CDR1 SGDLS, CDR2 YYNGEE. The CDR3 runs to 17 residues. DNA for the CDR3: TGTGCCAGCAGCGTAGCAGTTATCGGGGGAGGGTCCGGGGAGCTGTTTTTT. This encodes CASSVAVIGGGSGELFF.

CDR3 in DNA: TGCGCCAGCAGCTGGACCGGGGCAGGGAATAGAAACTACGAGCAGTACTTC. Translating it yields CASSWTGAGNRNYEQYF. The V call is TRBV5-1, the J call TRBJ2-7; D tentatively fits TRBD1 or TRBD2 (5 bases each). The CDR3 is 17 amino acids. Trimming took 3 bases from V and 3 from J, leaving 22 bases between them. The germline gives CDR1 SGHRS, CDR2 YFSETQ.

This clonotype has more than one count but fewer than ten. This chain links TRBV7-8 with TRBJ2-7; 9 bases agree with TRBD2. CDR1 and CDR2 (germline): SGHVS, FQNEAQ. The CDR3 totals 15 residues. CDR3 in amino acids: CASREGVSGSYEQYF. CDR3 nucleotide sequence: TGTGCGTCGCGCGAGGGAGTTAGCGGGAGCTACGAGCAGTACTTC.